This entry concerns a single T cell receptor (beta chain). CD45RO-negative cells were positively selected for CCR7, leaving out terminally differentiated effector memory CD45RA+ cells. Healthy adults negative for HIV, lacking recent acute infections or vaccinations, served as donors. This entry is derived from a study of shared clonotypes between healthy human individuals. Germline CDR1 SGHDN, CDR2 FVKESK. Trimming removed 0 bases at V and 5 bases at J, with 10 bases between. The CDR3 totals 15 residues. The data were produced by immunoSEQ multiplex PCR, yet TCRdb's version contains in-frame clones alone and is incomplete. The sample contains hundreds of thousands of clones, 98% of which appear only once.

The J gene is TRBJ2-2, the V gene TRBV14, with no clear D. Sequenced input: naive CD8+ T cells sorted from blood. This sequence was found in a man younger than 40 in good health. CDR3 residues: CASSQDSSGTGELFF. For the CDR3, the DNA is TGTGCCAGCAGCCAAGATAGCAGTGGGACCGGGGAGCTGTTTTTT.